The sequence of this TCR beta chain was determined in a study of long-term antiretroviral therapy in people with HIV. Study-wide results and caveats: Clones that expanded before ART (that is, prior to treatment) dominated the repertoire at all time points. Post-treatment diversity went higher with ART but stayed below transplant donor controls.

Notes on this clone: Its antigen is not known.

Participants with HIV, all of them, were treated in the United States. The immunoSEQ assay was v3.0, run at survey level. Profiled with immunoSEQ multiplex PCR; TCRdb holds only in-frame clones, not every one. The table shows under 20,000 clones, with about 95% occurring only once. V lost 5 bases and J 5 bases, leaving 10 bases between the germline ends. The germline V gene has CDR1 MNHEY and CDR2 SVGAGI. The CDR3 has 12 amino acids. The material was unsorted PBMCs, obtained 6 to 6.5 years after starting antiretroviral therapy. The genes are TRBV6-5 and TRBJ2-7, with D unresolved. The receptor was derived from a woman in her forties or fifties with HIV. CDR3 amino acids: CASSESRNEQYF. As DNA, the CDR3 is TGTGCCAGCAGTGAATCGAGGAACGAGCAGTACTTC.